This T cell receptor (beta chain) was documented in a study of blood T cell repertoires in COVID-19. Study in general: The samples span acute and convalescent COVID-19 from the United States, Italy and Spain. From T cells, B-cell-depleted T cells, or PBMCs came the material, which was cDNA or gDNA.

Germline trimming cut 2 bases from V and 0 bases from J; bases unmatched to any gene: 11. This CDR3 has 19 amino acids. Germline-derived CDR1 and CDR2 are LNHDA and SQIVND (reference sequence). Per the original methods: Reference gene primer amplification gave nucleated cell count estimates. The table came from immunoSEQ multiplex PCR; TCRdb's copy has only in-frame clones and leaves some out. V, J and clone size derive from that table, while D and trimming were established from the DNA sequence. The table shows about 52,000 clones, with about 83% occurring only once. The TCR sequence derives from a woman of 80 years or more with acute or convalescent COVID-19. The chain joins TRBV19 to TRBJ1-3, with 9 bases matching TRBD1. The source material was peripheral blood. The CDR3 sequence: CASSIRGFGGQGSGNTIYF. CDR3 DNA: TGTGCCAGTAGTATAAGGGGTTTTGGGGGACAGGGCTCTGGAAACACCATATATTTT.